This T cell receptor (beta chain) was captured in a study of OX40 agonist ivuxolimab in advanced cancers. The overall study: Three individuals attained partial responses, comprising one hepatocellular carcinoma case and two cutaneous melanoma cases.

Method: immunoSEQ multiplex PCR; TCRdb's copy keeps in-frame clones and lacks some. Of about 67,000 clones listed, 75% to 85% are singletons. Germline V gene lookup returns CDR1 LNHDA and CDR2 SQIVND (reference sequence). The V end lost 3 bases, the J end lost 0 bases, and 2 bases lay between the germline ends. The CDR3 is 12 amino acids. This chain joins TRBV19 and TRBJ1-1, with D hard to call. This receptor was obtained from an adult with an advanced solid tumor such as melanoma, head and neck, liver or kidney cancer. Here the sequenced sample was CD4+ or CD8+ T cells sorted from blood, taken in a trial of the OX40 agonist ivuxolimab. CDR3 in amino acids: CASSILNTEAFF. The DNA of the CDR3 is TGTGCCAGTAGTATCCTGAACACTGAAGCTTTCTTT.